A selection of T cell receptor beta chains follows, all from one sample in a study of T cell repertoires in cytomegalovirus infection. TCRdb re-called the reads through MiXCR, storing one row per CDR3 protein. The sample lists 250,000 to 300,000 distinct CDR3 sequences, approximately 9% occurring once. Material for sequencing was PBMCs. Receptors were obtained from a human donor in good health (CMV status not recorded). Some clones in this sample may be carry-over from other donors' samples. The CDR3 runs from the conserved cysteine through the conserved F or W. The D gene is left open where the match is weak. Size tells how often a clone was seen (once, few, many) or the class of an expanded clone, and some rows leave it out.

d_call,v_call,j_call,clone_size,cdr3_nt,cdr3_aa
-,TRBV10-2,TRBJ1-1,many,TGCGCCAGCAGTGAAAGCTCAGGGAACACTGAAGCTTTCTTT,CASSESSGNTEAFF
-,TRBV2,TRBJ1-2,-,TGTGCCAGCACTCTGGACATTGGTGGCTACACCTTC,CASTLDIGGYTF
TRBD1,TRBV7-2,TRBJ2-7,many,TGTGCCAGCAGCTTAGGGACAGGGCAATACGAGCAGTACTTC,CASSLGTGQYEQYF
TRBD1,TRBV7-6,TRBJ1-1,many,TGTGCCAGCAGCCGGACAGGCGGAAGTGAAGCTTTCTTT,CASSRTGGSEAFF
TRBD2,TRBV19,TRBJ2-4,many,TGTGCCAGTAGTACGGTACTAGCGGGGGGGCCAACCAAAAACATTCAGTACTTC,CASSTVLAGGPTKNIQYF
TRBD2,TRBV7-2,TRBJ2-7,many,TGTGCCAGCAGCAGAGATGGAGCGGGGGGGAGCTCCTACGAGCAGTACTTC,CASSRDGAGGSSYEQYF
TRBD2,TRBV7-2,TRBJ2-3,few,TGTGCCAGCAGCTTAGCCTGGACTAGCGGGGGAGATACGCAGTATTTT,CASSLAWTSGGDTQYF
-,TRBV27,TRBJ1-4,few,TGTGCCAGCAGGACCACTTGGGGGGCGGCGAATTATGAAAAACTGTTTTTT,CASRTTWGAANYEKLFF
-,TRBV5-1,TRBJ2-3,-,TGCGCCAGCAGCCGCGGGACTTCGAGGACGCAGTATTTT,CASSRGTSRTQYF
TRBD1,TRBV2,TRBJ2-7,-,TGTGCCAGCGACAGGGAAACCTACGAGCAGTACTTC,CASDRETYEQYF
-,TRBV4-2,TRBJ1-1,many,TGTGCCAGCAGCCAAGAAGGGGATGGGGAGACTGAAGCTTTCTTT,CASSQEGDGETEAFF
-,TRBV18,TRBJ2-3,-,TGTGCCAGCTCACCACTTACGGGGGCCACAGATACGCAGTATTTT,CASSPLTGATDTQYF
TRBD2,TRBV12-3/TRBV12-4,TRBJ2-7,few,TGTGCCAGCGCGAAGCGGGAGGATTCCTACGAGCAGTACTTC,CASAKREDSYEQYF
TRBD2,TRBV11-2,TRBJ2-7,many,TGTGCCAGCAGCCTAATGGTGCCTAGCGGTACCTACGAGCAGTACTTC,CASSLMVPSGTYEQYF
-,TRBV7-2,TRBJ1-4,-,TGTGCCAGCAGATCCGGACAAGGGATTTCGGAAAAACTGTTTTTT,CASRSGQGISEKLFF
-,TRBV7-2,TRBJ2-3,-,TGTGCCAGCAGCTTACCCCCGGGTTCATCAGATACGCAGTATTTT,CASSLPPGSSDTQYF
-,TRBV7-2,TRBJ1-1,many,TGTGCCAGCAGCCAGGACCTCGTCGGTGAAGCTTTCTTT,CASSQDLVGEAFF
-,TRBV28,TRBJ2-7,-,TGTGCCAGCAGTTTCACCCCCTACGAGCAGTACTTC,CASSFTPYEQYF
-,TRBV6-5,TRBJ1-2,-,TGTGCCAGCAGTTACGAAGGGCTGTATGGCTACACCTTC,CASSYEGLYGYTF
-,TRBV12-3/TRBV12-4,TRBJ1-1,many,TGTGCCAGCAGCCAAGGGCCGGACGGGGCGGACACTGAAGCTTTCTTT,CASSQGPDGADTEAFF
TRBD1,TRBV4-2,TRBJ1-1,few,TGTGCCAGCAGCCAAGAATTGACAGGGAGCGCTGAAGCTTTCTTT,CASSQELTGSAEAFF
TRBD2,TRBV19,TRBJ2-1,-,TGTGCCAGTAGGGGACTAGCGGGAGTTGAGCAGTTCTTC,CASRGLAGVEQFF
TRBD1,TRBV28,TRBJ2-7,-,TGTGCCAGCAGTCGCGCGGGACAGGGGTCCTACGAGCAGTACTTC,CASSRAGQGSYEQYF
TRBD2,TRBV7-2,TRBJ2-7,many,TGTGCCAGCAGCCCCGGGGGGGGCAACTCCTACGAGCAGTACTTC,CASSPGGGNSYEQYF
TRBD1,TRBV28,TRBJ2-7,many,TGTGCCAGCAGTGCCAGGGGGCTCGGGGACGAGCAGTACTTC,CASSARGLGDEQYF
-,TRBV14,TRBJ1-4,-,TGTGCCAGCAGCCCCCGGGGGCAAAGGGGTATTGAAAAACTGTTTTTT,CASSPRGQRGIEKLFF
-,TRBV7-2,TRBJ1-2,many,TGTGCCAGCAGCTTACCCCTCTACTATGGCTACACCTTC,CASSLPLYYGYTF
TRBD1,TRBV7-2,TRBJ1-1,many,TGTGCCAGCAGCTTAGCAGGGACAGGGAACACTGAAGCTTTCTTT,CASSLAGTGNTEAFF
-,TRBV7-8,TRBJ1-1,many,TGTGCCAGCACCTCAGCAGCGGAATTGAACACTGAAGCTTTCTTT,CASTSAAELNTEAFF
TRBD1,TRBV7-6,TRBJ2-7,many,TGTGCCAGCAGCGCTGCGGACAGGGACTACGAGCAGTACTTC,CASSAADRDYEQYF
TRBD1,TRBV19,TRBJ2-7,many,TGTGCCAGTAGTAACCGGGACAGGGGGAAGGAGCAGTACTTC,CASSNRDRGKEQYF
TRBD2,TRBV7-2,TRBJ2-5,many,TGTGCCAGCAGCCTAATGGCAGCGGGGGTAGAGACCCAGTACTTC,CASSLMAAGVETQYF
-,TRBV6-2/TRBV6-3,TRBJ2-5,few,TGTGCCAGCAGCCACCCGCGGACTCAAAAAAAACAAGAGACCCAGTACTTC,CASSHPRTQKKQETQYF
TRBD1,TRBV5-8,TRBJ1-3,many,TGTGCCAGCCGTCAGGGGGGATCTGGAAACACCATATATTTT,CASRQGGSGNTIYF
TRBD2,TRBV7-9,TRBJ2-1,many,TGTGCCACAGAAGGAGCTAGCGGGGCCTACAATGAGCAGTTCTTC,CATEGASGAYNEQFF
-,TRBV29-1,TRBJ1-2,few,TGCAGCGTACAGATTCCTTTCTATGGCTACACCTTC,CSVQIPFYGYTF
-,TRBV7-2,TRBJ2-7,many,TGTGCCAGCAGCTTAGGGGGCTCTGCAGGGCCCTTTGGCGAGCAGTACTTC,CASSLGGSAGPFGEQYF
TRBD2,TRBV7-2,TRBJ2-3,many,TGTGCCAGCAGCTCAGATCCGGGACTAGCTGCAGATACGCAGTATTTT,CASSSDPGLAADTQYF
TRBD1,TRBV29-1,TRBJ1-5,many,TGCAGCGTTAGGGGACAGGGAAGCAATCAGCCCCAGCATTTT,CSVRGQGSNQPQHF
TRBD2,TRBV2,TRBJ2-1,-,TGTGCCAGCAGTCCCCTCACCGGGACTAGCGGGAAGGGGGAGTTCTTC,CASSPLTGTSGKGEFF
-,TRBV9,TRBJ1-1,-,TGTGCCAGCAGCGTAGACACCAGGAACACTGAAGCTTTCTTT,CASSVDTRNTEAFF
-,TRBV20-1,TRBJ2-7,-,TGCAGTGCTAGAGAGTGGCAGAAACCCTACGAGCAGTACTTC,CSAREWQKPYEQYF
-,TRBV10-3,TRBJ1-3,few,TGTGCCATCGGTTGGGGATCTGGAAACACCATATATTTT,CAIGWGSGNTIYF
TRBD1,TRBV20-1,TRBJ2-7,few,TGCAGTGCCCCCGGGACAGGGGGGGGGTACGAGCAGTACTTC,CSAPGTGGGYEQYF
-,TRBV29-1,TRBJ1-5,-,TGCAGCGTCCGCGAAGACGGCAATCAGCCCCAGCATTTT,CSVREDGNQPQHF
TRBD1,TRBV7-9,TRBJ2-7,many,TGTGCCAGCAGCTTACGACAGGGAAACCACGAGCAGTACTTC,CASSLRQGNHEQYF
-,TRBV14,TRBJ2-7,few,TGTGCCAGCAGCCAAGATGGGTTCCACCTATCCGAGCAGTACTTC,CASSQDGFHLSEQYF
-,TRBV7-2,TRBJ1-2,many,TGTGCCAGCAGCTTAAACCCTCAAGCTAACTATGGCTACACCTTC,CASSLNPQANYGYTF
-,TRBV14,TRBJ1-2,many,TGTGCCAGCAGCCAAGATAGAGGGGTTCCCTATGGCTACACCTTC,CASSQDRGVPYGYTF
-,TRBV7-2,TRBJ1-2,many,TGTGCCAGCAGCTTAATGAGCGGGGGGGGGAGCTATGGCTACACCTTC,CASSLMSGGGSYGYTF
TRBD1,TRBV4-3,TRBJ1-5,many,TGCGCCAGCAGCCTTCGGACAGGGGGCGCGGATTATCAGCCCCAGCATTTT,CASSLRTGGADYQPQHF
-,TRBV28,TRBJ2-3,few,TGTGCCAGCAGCCAAATAACAGATACGCAGTATTTT,CASSQITDTQYF
-,TRBV12-3/TRBV12-4,TRBJ1-1,many,TGTGCCAGCAGTGACTTTACAGGGAACACTGAAGCTTTCTTT,CASSDFTGNTEAFF
TRBD1,TRBV6-2/TRBV6-3,TRBJ2-7,-,TGTGCCAGCCGACAGGGGGCTAACGAGCAGTACTTC,CASRQGANEQYF
-,TRBV10-2,TRBJ2-2,few,TGCGCCAGCAGTGAGTTCGCCCCCGGGACAAAAACGAACACCGGGGAGCTGTTTTTT,CASSEFAPGTKTNTGELFF
TRBD2,TRBV20-1,TRBJ2-7,many,TGCAGTGCGGACGCGCCTAGCGGGGGGTACGAGCAGTACTTC,CSADAPSGGYEQYF
-,TRBV10-3,TRBJ2-7,-,TGTGCCATCAGACCAGACAGGTCCAGTGTCAACGAGCAGTACTTC,CAIRPDRSSVNEQYF